The 21 T cell receptor beta chains below were found in one sample sequenced in a study of CD8 T cells in Susac syndrome. Reverse transcription used roughly 0.45 to 1 ug RNA and random hexamers. TCRdb re-called the immunoSEQ multiplex PCR reads with MiXCR, one entry per CDR3 protein. The sample carries 110,000 to 150,000 distinct CDR3 sequences, around 95% recorded once. The sequenced material came from CD4+ T cells from PBMCs. The source of these receptors is a human donor with Susac syndrome.

The chain has TRBV9 and TRBJ2-2; perhaps TRBD2 as D (6 bases). The V end lost 1 base, the J end lost 4 bases, and 11 bases lay between the germline ends. Germline CDR1 SGDLS, CDR2 YYNGEE. The CDR3 totals 15 residues. The CDR3: CASSVPGAGTGELFF. The CDR3 DNA reads as TGTGCCAGCAGCGTACCGGGAGCTGGCACCGGGGAGCTGTTTTTT.

V is TRBV6-2 or TRBV6-3 and J is TRBJ1-5; TRBD1 aligns across 7 bases. Germline V gene lookup returns CDR1 MNHEY and CDR2 SVGEGT. The CDR3 loop spans 13 amino acids. The trim removed 6 bases at V and 7 bases at J, leaving 6 bases unmatched. CDR3 in amino acids: CASSRQGYQPQHF. In DNA, the CDR3 is TGTGCCAGCAGCCGACAGGGTTACCAGCCCCAGCATTTT.

This clonotype was observed once. CDR3 in DNA: TGTGCCAGCAGCTCCAGCCGGGGTCCCGGGGAGCTGTTTTTT. Encoded protein: CASSSSRGPGELFF. J is TRBJ2-2 and V is TRBV13; D is perhaps TRBD2 (5 bases). Germline V gives CDR1 PRHDT, CDR2 FYEKMQ (reference sequence). V was trimmed by 4 bases and J by 6 bases, leaving 12 bases between them. The CDR3 contains 14 residues.

The chain has TRBV19 and TRBJ2-3, with no clear D. Deletions cut 7 bases from V and 1 base from J, with 15 bases between. The CDR3 contains 15 residues. Per germline, CDR1 LNHDA and CDR2 SQIVND (reference sequence). The CDR3: CASKDRIGGTDTQYF. The CDR3 region has the DNA TGTGCCAGTAAAGATAGAATAGGAGGCACAGATACGCAGTATTTT.

The genes are TRBV2 and TRBJ1-2, with D possibly matching TRBD1 (5 bases). In germline, CDR1 is SNHLY, CDR2 FYNNEI. This CDR3 region has 12 residues. V lost 6 bases and J lost 4, with 9 bases in between. In DNA form, the CDR3 reads TGTGCCAGCAGCGAGGGGTCCTATGGCTACACCTTC. It yields the protein CASSEGSYGYTF.

This chain joins TRBV19 and TRBJ2-7, with D hard to call. Germline V gives CDR1 LNHDA, CDR2 SQIVND (reference sequence). This CDR3 comprises 14 residues. Trimming cost V 1 base and J 3 bases, with 10 bases left between them. This CDR3 reads CASSIAGKVYEQYF. CDR3 sequence (DNA): TGTGCCAGTAGTATAGCTGGGAAAGTCTACGAGCAGTACTTC.

In this sample, this clonotype turned up once. This chain links TRBV2 with TRBJ2-1; no reliable D call. Germline CDR1 SNHLY, CDR2 FYNNEI. The CDR3 has 11 residues. V lost 8 bases, J lost 11 bases, and 13 bases lay in between. The CDR3 protein is CASALVPKQFF. DNA for the CDR3: TGTGCCAGCGCCCTTGTCCCGAAGCAGTTCTTC.

The chain links TRBV14 to TRBJ2-4; D is tentatively TRBD1 or TRBD2 (5 bases each). CDR3 length: 12 amino acids. Germline CDR1 is SGHDN and CDR2 is FVKESK. Deletions cut 0 bases from V and 16 bases from J, with 13 bases between. CDR3 amino acids: CASSQEPWGIYF. The CDR3, as DNA: TGTGCCAGCAGCCAAGAGCCCTGGGGGATCTACTTC.

This rearrangement joins TRBV12-3 or TRBV12-4 to TRBJ2-2, with TRBD1 identical over 12 bases. There are 14 residues in the CDR3. V shed 10 bases and J 6 bases; nucleotides not matched to a gene: 6. The CDR3 loop reads CANRDRGLAGELFF. The CDR3 DNA is TGTGCCAACAGGGACAGGGGGCTGGCCGGGGAGCTGTTTTTT.

V is TRBV20-1 and J is TRBJ2-5; D ambiguous. CDR1 and CDR2 from the germline V gene are DFQATT and SNEGSKA (reference sequence). V lost 5 bases and J lost 5, with 9 bases in between. The CDR3 spans 11 residues. The CDR3 sequence is CSAGGMETQYF. The CDR3 coding sequence is TGCAGTGCTGGCGGCATGGAGACCCAGTACTTC.

The gene calls are TRBV4-1 and TRBJ1-3, with no clear D. The germline V and J ends were trimmed by 0 bases and 0 bases, with 9 bases remaining between them. The germline gives CDR1 MGHRA, CDR2 YSYEKL. CDR3 length equals 16 residues. The CDR3 loop is CASSQDPKHSGNTIYF. CDR3 nucleotide sequence: TGCGCCAGCAGCCAAGATCCTAAGCACTCTGGAAACACCATATATTTT.

The chain carries TRBV19 and TRBJ2-5, with TRBD1 matching 7 bases. The CDR3 extends over 14 amino acids. Germline CDR1 and CDR2: LNHDA and SQIVND (reference sequence). Germline trimming cut 1 base from V and 4 bases from J; bases unmatched to any gene: 3. The CDR3 region is CASSIGQGVETQYF. The DNA for the CDR3 is TGTGCCAGTAGTATAGGGCAGGGGGTAGAGACCCAGTACTTC.

There are a few counts of this clonotype. The J gene is TRBJ2-5, the V gene TRBV2; D is possibly TRBD1 (6 bases). CDR1 is SNHLY, CDR2 FYNNEI, per germline. This CDR3 has 13 residues. Trimming cost V 4 bases and J 2 bases, with 8 bases left between them. CDR3 sequence: CASSVRGQETQYF. For the CDR3, the DNA is TGTGCCAGCAGTGTCAGGGGTCAAGAGACCCAGTACTTC.

CDR3 in DNA: TGTGCCAGCTCCTGGGGACAGGGGAGGTCCGGGGCCAACGTCCTGACTTTC. This translates into CASSWGQGRSGANVLTF. V is TRBV3-1 and J is TRBJ2-6, with 10 positions matching TRBD1. V was clipped by 8 bases and J by 4 bases; unmatched bases: 11. Germline V gene data show CDR1 as LGHDT and CDR2 as YNNKEL (reference sequence). The length of the CDR3 is 17 residues.

This chain connects TRBV19 to TRBJ2-7, with TRBD1 matching 10 bases. The CDR3 extends over 15 amino acids. Germline CDR1 and CDR2: LNHDA and SQIVND (reference sequence). V lost 5 bases, J lost 7 bases, and 11 bases stayed unmatched. CDR3 residues: CASSLDRGPSREQYF. DNA for the CDR3: TGTGCCAGTAGTCTCGACAGGGGGCCATCAAGGGAGCAGTACTTC.

The gene calls are TRBV12-3 or TRBV12-4 and TRBJ1-6; 8 bases are a match to TRBD1. This CDR3 is 15 amino acids long. With V trimmed by 6 bases and J by 11 bases, 12 bases remained unmatched. The CDR3 region is CASSRTGRRDTPLHF. The CDR3 coding sequence is TGTGCCAGCAGCCGGACAGGGAGGCGAGACACACCCCTCCACTTT.

V is TRBV20-1 and J is TRBJ2-7, with D perhaps matching TRBD1 or TRBD2 (6 bases each). V lost 7 bases, J lost 6 bases, and 13 bases lay in between. CDR1 and CDR2 (germline): DFQATT, SNEGSKA (reference sequence). CDR3 length equals 11 residues. CDR3 nucleotide sequence: TGCAGTGGGTTCGGGGGCACCGAGCAGTACTTC. Translating gives CSGFGGTEQYF.

The chain is built from TRBV10-3 and TRBJ2-7; tentative D call: TRBD1 (5 bases). Trimming removed 4 bases from V and 6 bases from J, with 10 bases in between. The CDR3 loop spans 12 amino acids. Germline CDR1 and CDR2: ENHRY and SYGVKD. The CDR3 protein is CAISGRDGEQYF. In DNA, the CDR3 is TGTGCCATCAGTGGCAGGGATGGCGAGCAGTACTTC.

This clonotype has a single count. The chain uses TRBV4-2 and TRBJ2-5; no reliable D call. Germline V CDR1 and CDR2: LGHNA, YNFKEQ. Trimming shortened V by 0 bases and J by 3 bases, and 8 bases separated the two germline ends. There are 14 residues in the CDR3. The CDR3 bases are TGTGCCAGCAGCCAAGATACCAAGAAAGAGACCCAGTACTTC. It translates to CASSQDTKKETQYF.

The gene calls are TRBV7-2 and TRBJ2-6, with D possibly matching TRBD1 (5 bases). This CDR3 is built from 17 residues. Germline CDR1 is SGHTA and CDR2 is FQGNSA. The V end was cut by 4 bases, the J end by 2 bases, with 15 bases between. The CDR3 region is CASSSQGRVPGANVLTF. In nucleotides, the CDR3 is TGTGCCAGCAGCTCCCAGGGTAGGGTCCCTGGGGCCAACGTCCTGACTTTC. Full variable domain (remainder filled in from reference TRBV7-2 and TRBJ2-6): GAGVSQSPSNKVTEKGKDVELRCDPISGHTALYWYRQSLGQGLEFLIYFQGNSAPDKSGLPSDRFSAERTGGSVSTLTIQRTQQEDSAVYLCASSSQGRVPGANVLTFGAGSRLTVL.

This clonotype was counted a single time. The chain has TRBV5-1 and TRBJ2-7; 10 nucleotides line up with TRBD1. V shed 7 bases and J 2 bases; nucleotides not matched to a gene: 6. The CDR3 sequence is 14 residues long. CDR1 SGHRS and CDR2 YFSETQ come from the germline V gene. CDR3 in amino acids: CASGRDRGTYEQYF. CDR3 in DNA: TGCGCCAGCGGGAGGGACAGGGGAACCTACGAGCAGTACTTC.